The 6 T cell receptor beta chains listed next were all sequenced from one sample in a study of shared clonotypes between healthy human individuals. Data came from immunoSEQ multiplex PCR; TCRdb stores just in-frame clones and leaves some out. Of 2,500,000 or so clones detected, approximately 93% appear once; the ten largest clones hold approximately 0.35%. The sequenced material came from naive CD4+ T cells from PBMCs. Regarding subset: CD45RA+ positively selected. These receptors originate from a young man in good health. Some clones in this sample may be carry-over from other donors' samples.

V and J are TRBV6-1 and TRBJ1-5; 7 bases line up with TRBD1. This CDR3 contains 14 residues. V gave up 4 bases and J gave up 7 bases; unmatched junction bases: 7. Germline V gene lookup returns CDR1 MNHNS and CDR2 SASEGT. The CDR3, as DNA: TGTGCCAGCAGTGCCCGACAGGGAGACCAGCCCCAGCATTTT. Its protein product is CASSARQGDQPQHF.

The V and J genes are TRBV5-8 and TRBJ2-3; either TRBD1 or TRBD2 may fit D (6 bases each). This CDR3 spans 14 amino acids. CDR1 is SGHTS and CDR2 is YDEGEE in the germline V gene. The V and J ends lost 3 bases and 2 bases respectively, with 10 bases between them. The CDR3 spells CASSWRGITDTQYF. The CDR3 bases are TGTGCCAGCAGCTGGAGGGGGATCACAGATACGCAGTATTTT.

In DNA form, the CDR3 reads TGTGCCAGCACCCGGGTTGGCTCTGGGGCCAACGTCCTGACTTTC. Protein product: CASTRVGSGANVLTF. The rearrangement links TRBV27 to TRBJ2-6; D remains unclear. This CDR3 is 15 amino acids long. V was clipped by 7 bases and J by 0 bases, with 10 bases between them. Looked up from germline, CDR1 is MNHEY and CDR2 is SMNVEV (reference sequence).

The rearrangement uses TRBV27 and TRBJ1-6; 7 positions agree with TRBD1. The CDR3 runs to 17 residues. Germline V CDR1 and CDR2: MNHEY, SMNVEV (reference sequence). V lost 2 bases and J lost 1; bases outside the gene matches: 5. The CDR3 sequence is CASSLEGAGSYNSPLHF. Written as DNA, the CDR3 is TGTGCCAGCAGTTTAGAGGGGGCAGGATCCTATAATTCACCCCTCCACTTT.

Concerning this clone: In the same sample, other DNA sequences code for this CDR3. This sequence joins TRBV6-6 and TRBJ1-5, with D hard to call. Germline V CDR1 and CDR2: MNHNY, SVGAGI (reference sequence). Trimming took off 2 bases at V and 4 bases at J, with 6 bases between the two ends. This CDR3 is 13 amino acids long. The CDR3 spells CASSYGVNQPQHF. DNA for the CDR3: TGTGCCAGCAGTTACGGGGTTAATCAGCCCCAGCATTTT.

The chain carries TRBV5-1 and TRBJ1-1; 7 bases align to TRBD1. CDR3 length: 14 amino acids. The V gene's germline CDR1 is SGHRS and CDR2 YFSETQ. J gave up 4 bases and V 4 bases, and 7 bases lay outside the gene matches. The CDR3, as DNA: TGCGCCAGCAGCACAGGGACAGAGGTCACTGAAGCTTTCTTT. Protein product: CASSTGTEVTEAFF.